The source of this T cell receptor (beta chain) is a study of cytomegalovirus exposure and HLA in healthy donors. Study outcomes and limitations: Reportedly, fewer N-insertions than the approximately 680-donor mean appeared in an Asian-associated ancestry cluster in a later analysis. Sequencing probably produced one cluster of sequence variants that were highly shared. It was taken for granted in presence/absence analyses that sequencing depth across donors was roughly uniform.

From germline, CDR1 is SGHTA and CDR2 FQGTGA. This CDR3 contains 14 residues. V lost 4 bases and J lost 10; bases outside the gene matches: 7. PCR used 60 Vbeta primers and 13 Jbeta primers. Some clones are missing from TCRdb's copy, which holds only in-frame ones; the method was immunoSEQ multiplex PCR. Of 150,000 to 180,000 clones listed, 80% are singletons. In this sample, this clone turned up a few times. Its antigen is unidentified. This clonotype was sampled from a man aged 25 to 40 in good health and CMV-seropositive. Specimen: PBMCs. This chain links TRBV7-3 with TRBJ2-1; 10 bases match TRBD2. CDR3 sequence reads: CASSSPSGSGEQFF. Here the CDR3 DNA reads TGTGCCAGCAGCTCGCCTAGCGGGAGTGGGGAGCAGTTCTTC.